This T cell receptor beta chain was retrieved from a study of immune cell composition in non-small cell lung cancer. Across the whole study: Most cases were lung adenocarcinoma or squamous cell carcinoma.

The method was immunoSEQ multiplex PCR; TCRdb's version includes in-frame clones alone and lacks a portion of them. This sample has about 11,000 clones, with 50% to 75% found just once. CDR1 LNHDA and CDR2 SQIVND come from the germline V gene (reference sequence). CDR3 length: 17 residues. Trimming at V came to 3 bases and at J to 0 bases, leaving 6 bases not matched to a gene. The TCR was taken from a human donor with non-small cell lung cancer. The chain joins TRBV19 to TRBJ2-1; 9 bases agree with TRBD2. The material sequenced was lung tumor tissue. In DNA, the CDR3 is TGTGCCAGTAGTATCCGTAGCGGGAGTACCTCCTACAATGAGCAGTTCTTC. This codes for CASSIRSGSTSYNEQFF. Full variable domain (outside the CDR3, taken from reference TRBV19 and TRBJ2-1): DGGITQSPKYLFRKEGQNVTLSCEQNLNHDAMYWYRQDPGQGLRLIYYSQIVNDFQKGDIAEGYSVSREKKESFPLTVTSAQKNPTAFYLCASSIRSGSTSYNEQFFGPGTRLTVL.